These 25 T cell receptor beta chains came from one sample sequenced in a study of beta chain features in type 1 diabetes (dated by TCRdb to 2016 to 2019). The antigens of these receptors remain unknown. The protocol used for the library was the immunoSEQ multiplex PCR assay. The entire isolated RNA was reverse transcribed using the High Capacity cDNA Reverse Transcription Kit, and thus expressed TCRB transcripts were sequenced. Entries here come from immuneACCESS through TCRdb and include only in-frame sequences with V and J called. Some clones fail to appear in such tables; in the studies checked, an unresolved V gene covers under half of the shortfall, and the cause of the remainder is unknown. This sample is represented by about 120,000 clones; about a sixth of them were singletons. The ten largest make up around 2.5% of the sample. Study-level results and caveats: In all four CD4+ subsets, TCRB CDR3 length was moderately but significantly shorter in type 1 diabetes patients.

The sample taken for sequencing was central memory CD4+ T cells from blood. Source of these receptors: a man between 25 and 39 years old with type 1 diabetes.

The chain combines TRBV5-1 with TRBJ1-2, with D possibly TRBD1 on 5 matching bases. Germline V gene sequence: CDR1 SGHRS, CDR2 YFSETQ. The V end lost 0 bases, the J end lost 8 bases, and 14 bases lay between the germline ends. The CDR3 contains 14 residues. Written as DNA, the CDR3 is TGCGCCAGCAGCTTGGATGGCAGGGCCCGAGGCTACACCTTC. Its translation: CASSLDGRARGYTF.

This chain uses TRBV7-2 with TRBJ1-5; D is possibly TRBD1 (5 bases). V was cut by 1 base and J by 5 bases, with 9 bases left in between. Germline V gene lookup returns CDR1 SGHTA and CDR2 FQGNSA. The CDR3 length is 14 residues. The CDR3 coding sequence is TGTGCCAGCAGCTTAGTCGGGGGACATCAGCCCCAGCATTTT. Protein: CASSLVGGHQPQHF.

The CDR3 region is CASSLVSGTFSTDTQYF. In DNA, the CDR3 is TGTGCCAGCAGCTTAGTATCAGGGACCTTTAGCACAGATACGCAGTATTTT. The V and J genes are TRBV7-2 and TRBJ2-3; either TRBD1 or TRBD2 may fit D (5 bases each). The V end lost 1 base, the J end lost 0 bases, and 14 bases lay between the germline ends. The CDR3 covers 17 residues. Germline CDR1 SGHTA, CDR2 FQGNSA.

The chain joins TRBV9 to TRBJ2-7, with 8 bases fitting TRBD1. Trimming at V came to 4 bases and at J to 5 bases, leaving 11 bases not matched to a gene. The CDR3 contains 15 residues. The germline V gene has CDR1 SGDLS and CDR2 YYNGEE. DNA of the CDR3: TGTGCCAGCAGCTCCTCCGGGACAGGAGCGCACGAGCAGTACTTC. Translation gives CASSSSGTGAHEQYF.

In DNA form, the CDR3 reads TGCAGCGGCGCCGGGACAGGGGGCTACGAGCAGTACTTC. This codes for CSGAGTGGYEQYF. The gene calls are TRBV29-1 and TRBJ2-7, with 11 bases lining up with TRBD1. There are 13 residues in the CDR3. Trimming took 7 bases from V and 3 from J; bases not matched to a gene: 5. The V gene's germline CDR1 is SQVTM and CDR2 ANQGSEA.

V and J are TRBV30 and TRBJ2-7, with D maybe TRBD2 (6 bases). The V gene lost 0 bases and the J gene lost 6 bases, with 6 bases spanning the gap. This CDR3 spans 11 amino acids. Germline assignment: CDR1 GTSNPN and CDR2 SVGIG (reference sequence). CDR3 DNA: TGTGCCTGGAGTGTGGGGGGCGAGCAGTACTTC. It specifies CAWSVGGEQYF.

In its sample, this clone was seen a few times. CDR3 nucleotides: TGCAGTGCTAGAAAGGATGATGAGCAGTTCTTC. It specifies CSARKDDEQFF. This chain connects TRBV20-1 to TRBJ2-1; no firm D call. The CDR3 covers 11 residues. Trimming left V 2 bases short and J 8 bases short, with 7 bases between. Germline V CDR1 and CDR2: DFQATT, SNEGSKA (reference sequence).

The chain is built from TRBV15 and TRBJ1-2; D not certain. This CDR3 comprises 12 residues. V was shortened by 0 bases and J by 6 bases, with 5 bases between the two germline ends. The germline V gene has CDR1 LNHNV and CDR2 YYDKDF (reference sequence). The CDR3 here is CATSRDGNGYTF. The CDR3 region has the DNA TGTGCCACCAGCAGAGATGGCAATGGCTACACCTTC.

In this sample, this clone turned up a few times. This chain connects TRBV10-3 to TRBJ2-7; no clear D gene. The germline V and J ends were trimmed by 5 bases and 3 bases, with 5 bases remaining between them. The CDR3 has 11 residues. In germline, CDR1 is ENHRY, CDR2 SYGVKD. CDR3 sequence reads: CAISSGYEQYF. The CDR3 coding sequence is TGTGCCATCAGTTCGGGCTACGAGCAGTACTTC.

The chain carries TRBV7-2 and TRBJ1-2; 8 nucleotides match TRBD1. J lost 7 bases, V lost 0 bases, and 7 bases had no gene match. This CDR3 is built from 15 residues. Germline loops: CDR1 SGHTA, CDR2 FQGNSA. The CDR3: CASSLAPGGAGGYTF. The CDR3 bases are TGTGCCAGCAGCTTAGCTCCAGGGGGCGCGGGTGGCTACACCTTC.

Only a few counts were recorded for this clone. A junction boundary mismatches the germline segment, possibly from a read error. The CDR3 is CAISAGGGETQYF. CDR3 coding DNA: TGTGCCATCAGTGCAGGGGGCGGGGAGACCCAGTACTTC. The chain recombines TRBV6-5 with TRBJ2-5; 8 bases are shared with TRBD1. Germline V gene data show CDR1 as MNHEY and CDR2 as SVGAGI. The CDR3 is 13 amino acids.

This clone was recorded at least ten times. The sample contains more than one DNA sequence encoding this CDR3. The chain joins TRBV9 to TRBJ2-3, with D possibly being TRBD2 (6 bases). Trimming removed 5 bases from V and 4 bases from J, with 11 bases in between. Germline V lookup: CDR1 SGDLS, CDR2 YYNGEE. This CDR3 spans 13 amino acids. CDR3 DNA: TGTGCCAGCAGTGAGCGGGCTGCAGATACGCAGTATTTT. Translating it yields CASSERAADTQYF.

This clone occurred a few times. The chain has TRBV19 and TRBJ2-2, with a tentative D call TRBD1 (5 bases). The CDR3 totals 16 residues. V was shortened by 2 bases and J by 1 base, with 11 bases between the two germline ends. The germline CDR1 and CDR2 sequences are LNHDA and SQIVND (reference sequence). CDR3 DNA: TGTGCCAGTAGTATATGGGGCCCTAAGAACACCGGGGAGCTGTTTTTT. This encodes CASSIWGPKNTGELFF. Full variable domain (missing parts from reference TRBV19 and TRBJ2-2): DGGITQSPKYLFRKEGQNVTLSCEQNLNHDAMYWYRQDPGQGLRLIYYSQIVNDFQKGDIAEGYSVSREKKESFPLTVTSAQKNPTAFYLCASSIWGPKNTGELFFGEGSRLTVL.

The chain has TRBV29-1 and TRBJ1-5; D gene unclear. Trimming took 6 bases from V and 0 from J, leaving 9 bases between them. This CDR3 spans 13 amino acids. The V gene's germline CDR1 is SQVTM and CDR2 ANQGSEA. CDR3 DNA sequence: TGCAGCGTCCGGGAGAATAGCAATCAGCCCCAGCATTTT. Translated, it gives CSVRENSNQPQHF.

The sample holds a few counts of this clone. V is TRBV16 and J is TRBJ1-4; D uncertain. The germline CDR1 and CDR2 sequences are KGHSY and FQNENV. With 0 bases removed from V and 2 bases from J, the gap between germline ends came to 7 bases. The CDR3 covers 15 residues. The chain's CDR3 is CASSQSGATNEKLFF. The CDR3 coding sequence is TGTGCCAGCAGCCAATCGGGAGCCACTAATGAAAAACTGTTTTTT. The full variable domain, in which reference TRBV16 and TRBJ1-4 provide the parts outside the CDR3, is GEEVAQTPKHLVRGEGQKAKLYCAPIKGHSYVFWYQQVLKNEFKFLISFQNENVFDETGMPKERFSAKCLPNSPCSLEIQATKLEDSAVYFCASSQSGATNEKLFFGSGTQLSVL.

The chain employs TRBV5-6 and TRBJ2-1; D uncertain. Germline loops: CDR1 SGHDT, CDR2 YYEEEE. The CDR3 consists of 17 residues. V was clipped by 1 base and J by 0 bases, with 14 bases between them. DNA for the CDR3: TGTGCCAGCAGCTTGTCAGCATGGCAGAGCTCCTACAATGAGCAGTTCTTC. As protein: CASSLSAWQSSYNEQFF.

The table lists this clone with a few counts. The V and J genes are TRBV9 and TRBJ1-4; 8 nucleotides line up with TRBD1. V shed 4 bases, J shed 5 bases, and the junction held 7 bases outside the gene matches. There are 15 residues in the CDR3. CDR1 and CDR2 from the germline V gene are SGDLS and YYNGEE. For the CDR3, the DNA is TGTGCCAGCAGCTTTAGGACAGGGATAAATGAAAAACTGTTTTTT. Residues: CASSFRTGINEKLFF.

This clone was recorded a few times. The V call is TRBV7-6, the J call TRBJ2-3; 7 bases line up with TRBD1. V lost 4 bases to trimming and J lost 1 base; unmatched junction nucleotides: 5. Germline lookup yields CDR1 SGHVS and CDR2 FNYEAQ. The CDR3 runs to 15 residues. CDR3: CASSSDRAGTDTQYF. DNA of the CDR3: TGTGCCAGCAGCTCAGACAGGGCCGGCACAGATACGCAGTATTTT. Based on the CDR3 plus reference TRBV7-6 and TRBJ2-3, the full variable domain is GAGVSQSPRYKVTKRGQDVALRCDPISGHVSLYWYRQALGQGPEFLTYFNYEAQQDKSGLPNDRFSAERPEGSISTLTIQRTEQRDSAMYRCASSSDRAGTDTQYFGPGTRLTVL.

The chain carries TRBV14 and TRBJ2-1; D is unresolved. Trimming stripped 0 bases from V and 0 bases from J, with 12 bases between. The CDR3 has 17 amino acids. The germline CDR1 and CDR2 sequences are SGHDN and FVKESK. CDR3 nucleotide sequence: TGTGCCAGCAGCCAAGATCTTCGGAAGAGCTCCTACAATGAGCAGTTCTTC. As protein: CASSQDLRKSSYNEQFF.

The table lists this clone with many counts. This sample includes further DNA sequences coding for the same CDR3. DNA of the CDR3: TGTGCCAGCAGCCCCGGGGCGGGGGCTCGAGAGACCCAGTACTTC. Translating it yields CASSPGAGARETQYF. This chain connects TRBV7-8 to TRBJ2-5; maybe TRBD2 (7 bases). Per germline, CDR1 SGHVS and CDR2 FQNEAQ. The CDR3 has 15 amino acids. The V and J ends lost 5 bases and 4 bases respectively, with 17 bases between them.

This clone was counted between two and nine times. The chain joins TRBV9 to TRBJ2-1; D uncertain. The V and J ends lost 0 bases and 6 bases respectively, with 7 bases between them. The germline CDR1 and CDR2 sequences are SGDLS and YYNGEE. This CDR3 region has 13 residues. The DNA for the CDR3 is TGTGCCAGCAGCGTAGATCTGTCCAATGAGCAGTTCTTC. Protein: CASSVDLSNEQFF.

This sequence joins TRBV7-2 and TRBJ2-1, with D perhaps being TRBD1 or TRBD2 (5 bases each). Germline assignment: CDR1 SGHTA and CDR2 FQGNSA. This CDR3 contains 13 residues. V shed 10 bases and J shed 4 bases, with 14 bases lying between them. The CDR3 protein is CATKLGEYNEQFF. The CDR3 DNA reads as TGTGCCACCAAGTTGGGGGAATACAATGAGCAGTTCTTC.

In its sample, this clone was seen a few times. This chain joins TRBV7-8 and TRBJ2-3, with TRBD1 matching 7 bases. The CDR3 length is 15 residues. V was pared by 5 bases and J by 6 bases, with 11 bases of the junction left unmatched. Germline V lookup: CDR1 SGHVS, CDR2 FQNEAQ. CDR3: CASSRGTVRGDTQYF. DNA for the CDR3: TGTGCCAGCAGCCGAGGGACGGTCAGGGGGGATACGCAGTATTTT.

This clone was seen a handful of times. The CDR3 reads CASSRDRRGEQYF. The DNA for the CDR3 is TGTGCCAGCAGTCGTGACAGGAGAGGCGAGCAGTACTTC. The V gene is TRBV13, the J gene TRBJ2-7, with TRBD1 as a possible D gene (6 bases). CDR1 is PRHDT and CDR2 is FYEKMQ in the germline V gene (reference sequence). The CDR3 totals 13 residues. Trimming took 6 bases from V and 6 from J, leaving 15 bases between them.

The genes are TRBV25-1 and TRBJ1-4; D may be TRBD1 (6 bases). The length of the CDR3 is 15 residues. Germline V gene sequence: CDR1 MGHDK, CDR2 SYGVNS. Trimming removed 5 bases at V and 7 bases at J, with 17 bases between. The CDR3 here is CASSIGGYLGEKLFF. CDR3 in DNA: TGTGCCAGCAGTATTGGGGGCTATTTAGGTGAAAAACTGTTTTTT.